The next 21 T cell receptor beta chains were all read from a single sample in a study of blood T cell repertoires in COVID-19. Clones were sequenced by immunoSEQ multiplex PCR, and TCRdb holds only the in-frame ones, with some missing. The repertoire consists of some 300,000 clones, with around 90% occurring once and the leading ten covering around 4.4%. Sequences were obtained from PBMCs or T cells enriched from blood (not recorded which). The receptors here all came from a woman aged 18-30 years with acute COVID-19.

This chain uses TRBV5-4 with TRBJ2-1; D is undetermined. Germline V gene sequence: CDR1 SGHNT, CDR2 YYREEE (reference sequence). V was pared by 0 bases and J by 4 bases, with 5 bases between. This CDR3 region has 13 residues. CDR3 sequence reads: CASSLVTYNEQFF. In DNA, the CDR3 is TGTGCCAGCAGCTTGGTAACATACAATGAGCAGTTCTTC.

This clone occurred a few times. The chain has TRBV28 and TRBJ1-2; D perhaps matches TRBD1 (6 bases). This CDR3 has 14 amino acids. V gave up 4 bases and J gave up 4 bases, with 13 bases separating them. Germline V lookup: CDR1 MDHEN, CDR2 SYDVKM. This CDR3 is CASSYIQGSYGYTF. CDR3 bases: TGTGCCAGCAGTTATATACAGGGCAGCTATGGCTACACCTTC.

This sequence joins TRBV18 and TRBJ1-3, with TRBD1 matching 7 bases. The CDR3 runs 14 residues. The germline V gene has CDR1 KGHSH and CDR2 LQKENI. V was clipped by 3 bases and J by 7 bases; unmatched bases: 6. CDR3 sequence (DNA): TGTGCCAGCTCACCCGGGACAGACCAGAACACCATATATTTT. Protein sequence: CASSPGTDQNTIYF.

The V gene is TRBV28, the J gene TRBJ1-5; D remains unclear. The germline V gene encodes CDR1 MDHEN and CDR2 SYDVKM. V lost 3 bases and J lost 7, with 7 bases in between. The CDR3 consists of 12 residues. The CDR3 coding sequence is TGTGCCAGCAGTTTGCGGCAGCAGCCCCAGCATTTT. Translation gives CASSLRQQPQHF.

The J gene is TRBJ1-2, the V gene TRBV7-2, with D perhaps TRBD1 (6 bases). With 1 base removed from V and 7 bases from J, the gap between germline ends came to 10 bases. The CDR3 has 13 amino acids. Per germline, CDR1 SGHTA and CDR2 FQGNSA. The chain's CDR3 is CASSLDRVGGYTF. DNA of the CDR3: TGTGCCAGCAGCTTAGACAGGGTGGGTGGCTACACCTTC.

This chain joins TRBV7-3 and TRBJ1-2, with 9 nucleotides matching TRBD1. This CDR3 region has 14 residues. In germline, CDR1 is SGHTA, CDR2 FQGTGA. V dropped 5 bases and J dropped 5; count of bases not matched to a gene: 6. The CDR3 loop is CASSQSGQGYGYTF. The CDR3 coding sequence is TGTGCCAGCAGCCAATCGGGACAGGGATATGGCTACACCTTC. The full variable domain, with the rest looked up from reference TRBV7-3 and TRBJ1-2, is GAGVSQTPSNKVTEKGKYVELRCDPISGHTALYWYRQSLGQGPEFLIYFQGTGAADDSGLPNDRFFAVRPEGSVSTLKIQRTERGDSAVYLCASSQSGQGYGYTFGSGTRLTVV.

This chain links TRBV29-1 with TRBJ2-1; 12 bases match TRBD2. From germline, CDR1 is SQVTM and CDR2 ANQGSEA. This CDR3 comprises 15 residues. V dropped 7 bases and J dropped 8; count of bases not matched to a gene: 12. The CDR3, as DNA: TGCAGCGCCTGGCCAGTGACTAGCGGGAGTGATGAGCAGTTCTTC. Translation: CSAWPVTSGSDEQFF.

This clone showed up just a few times. The chain is built from TRBV24-1 and TRBJ1-5; tentative D call: TRBD1 (5 bases). This CDR3 is built from 13 residues. V was cut by 3 bases and J by 10 bases, with 12 bases left in between. CDR1 KGHDR and CDR2 SFDVKD come from the germline V gene. CDR3 nucleotide sequence: TGTGCCACCAGTGATGCACGGGGGGACCCCCAGCATTTT. Residues: CATSDARGDPQHF.

In its sample, this clone was seen a few times. CDR3 region: CAIKPTSVSYEQYF. CDR3 nucleotide sequence: TGTGCCATCAAGCCGACTAGCGTTTCCTACGAGCAGTACTTC. The gene calls are TRBV10-3 and TRBJ2-7; 8 positions match TRBD2. The CDR3 loop spans 14 amino acids. The V segment lost 7 bases and the J segment 1 base; nucleotides outside the gene matches: 6. Germline-derived CDR1 and CDR2 are ENHRY and SYGVKD.

The V call is TRBV6-5, the J call TRBJ2-5; D remains unclear. The CDR3 has 11 residues. The V end lost 6 bases, the J end lost 7 bases, and 9 bases lay between the germline ends. CDR1 and CDR2 from the germline V gene are MNHEY and SVGAGI. For the CDR3, the DNA is TGTGCCAGCAGCCGCCTAGGGACCCAGTACTTC. Encoded protein: CASSRLGTQYF.

V gene TRBV24-1 combines with J gene TRBJ2-4; D uncertain. Per germline, CDR1 KGHDR and CDR2 SFDVKD. The CDR3 is made up of 14 amino acids. V lost 12 bases and J lost 4, with 18 bases in between. The CDR3 here is CAPVEKTSKNIQYF. CDR3 nucleotides: TGTGCCCCGGTAGAGAAGACTTCAAAAAACATTCAGTACTTC.

V usage is TRBV9 and J usage is TRBJ2-1, with 13 bases identical to TRBD2. The CDR3 totals 16 residues. The V gene end was trimmed by 3 bases and the J gene end by 5 bases; junction bases not matched to a gene: 5. Germline assignment: CDR1 SGDLS and CDR2 YYNGEE. The CDR3 DNA sequence: TGTGCCAGCAGCGAACCACTAGCGGGAGGGAACAATGAGCAGTTCTTC. Its translation is CASSEPLAGGNNEQFF.

V usage is TRBV7-8 and J usage is TRBJ2-7; 13 bases are shared with TRBD2. The germline CDR1 and CDR2 sequences are SGHVS and FQNEAQ. V shed 5 bases, J shed 3 bases, and the junction held 7 bases outside the gene matches. This CDR3 contains 16 residues. CDR3 DNA: TGTGCCAGCAGCCGCCCACTAGCGGGAGGGTACTACGAGCAGTACTTC. It specifies CASSRPLAGGYYEQYF.

The rearrangement joins TRBV19 to TRBJ2-7; no reliable D call. V was trimmed by 1 base and J by 2 bases, leaving 6 bases between them. Germline CDR1 LNHDA, CDR2 SQIVND (reference sequence). There are 13 residues in the CDR3. Written as DNA, the CDR3 is TGTGCCAGTAGTATAGGTCGGGCCTACGAGCAGTACTTC. Translation gives CASSIGRAYEQYF.

The J gene is TRBJ2-7, the V gene TRBV9, with D maybe TRBD2 (6 bases). This CDR3 comprises 13 residues. V was trimmed by 4 bases and J by 3 bases, leaving 11 bases between them. Germline-derived CDR1 and CDR2 are SGDLS and YYNGEE. Written as DNA, the CDR3 is TGTGCCAGCAGCCCCTCCGGGGGCTACGAGCAGTACTTC. Translated: CASSPSGGYEQYF.

This chain uses TRBV6-5 with TRBJ2-3; 8 bases map to TRBD2. The CDR3 has 14 amino acids. Germline V gene lookup returns CDR1 MNHEY and CDR2 SVGAGI. Trimming took 5 bases from V and 4 from J; bases not matched to a gene: 5. Written as DNA, the CDR3 is TGTGCCAGCAGTCACGGGAGGGGCGCAGATACGCAGTATTTT. This translates into CASSHGRGADTQYF.

V is TRBV7-2 and J is TRBJ1-3; D is undetermined. The CDR3 is 14 residues long. Germline V gives CDR1 SGHTA, CDR2 FQGNSA. V lost 0 bases, J lost 13 bases, and 16 bases lay in between. The chain's CDR3 is CASSLASSGRGIYF. The CDR3 DNA reads TGTGCCAGCAGCTTAGCATCTAGCGGGCGTGGGATATATTTT. Variable domain in full (rest from reference TRBV7-2 and TRBJ1-3): GAGVSQSPSNKVTEKGKDVELRCDPISGHTALYWYRQSLGQGLEFLIYFQGNSAPDKSGLPSDRFSAERTGGSVSTLTIQRTQQEDSAVYLCASSLASSGRGIYFGEGSWLTVV.

Here the CDR3 reads CAWSVRGGGYGYTF. CDR3 coding DNA: TGTGCCTGGAGTGTACGAGGGGGCGGCTATGGCTACACCTTC. The gene calls are TRBV30 and TRBJ1-2; TRBD1 aligns across 7 bases. With V trimmed by 0 bases and J by 4 bases, 5 bases remained unmatched. Germline loops: CDR1 GTSNPN, CDR2 SVGIG (reference sequence). The CDR3 has 14 amino acids.

The chain recombines TRBV29-1 with TRBJ1-1; a weak D match, TRBD1 (6 bases). The V gene lost 6 bases and the J gene lost 8 bases, with 13 bases spanning the gap. Germline assignment: CDR1 SQVTM and CDR2 ANQGSEA. The CDR3 loop spans 11 amino acids. CDR3 loop: CSVTTGYEAFF. CDR3 nucleotide sequence: TGCAGCGTGACGACAGGTTACGAAGCTTTCTTT. The whole variable domain, filled in from reference TRBV29-1 and TRBJ1-1, reads SAVISQKPSRDICQRGTSLTIQCQVDSQVTMMFWYRQQPGQSLTLIATANQGSEATYESGFVIDKFPISRPNLTFSTLTVSNMSPEDSSIYLCSVTTGYEAFFGQGTRLTVV.

This clone was recorded once. The V and J genes are TRBV9 and TRBJ2-4; D is perhaps TRBD1 (6 bases). CDR1 and CDR2 (germline): SGDLS, YYNGEE. Deletions cut 3 bases from V and 9 bases from J, with 16 bases between. This CDR3 spans 14 amino acids. CDR3 amino acids: CASSASGGRGIQYF. Written as DNA, the CDR3 is TGTGCCAGCAGCGCCTCTGGGGGCCGGGGCATTCAGTACTTC.

The chain links TRBV7-9 to TRBJ2-5, with 9 positions matching TRBD2. This CDR3 region has 16 residues. With V trimmed by 2 bases and J by 5 bases, 9 bases remained unmatched. Germline CDR1 is SEHNR and CDR2 is FQNEAQ (reference sequence). CDR3 sequence reads: CASSLSGGSGRETQYF. CDR3 DNA sequence: TGTGCCAGCAGCTTATCAGGCGGGAGCGGGAGGGAGACCCAGTACTTC.